This T cell receptor beta chain originates from a study of T cells in Graves' hyperthyroidism and ophthalmopathy. Across the study: Peripheral blood draws took place at initial diagnosis, ahead of any treatment. Study-wide results and limits: The blood repertoire included most of the expanded thyroid clonotypes above 0.001.

A word on this clonotype: Its antigen remains unidentified.

There are 13 residues in the CDR3. The J segment lost 7 bases and the V segment lost 4 bases, leaving 6 bases of the junction unmatched. The germline V gene encodes CDR1 MRHNA and CDR2 SNTAGT. The TCR beta CDR3 regions underwent amplification using RNA transcripts as the source. TCR CDR3 underwent first-round RT-PCR with the HTBI primer set. TCRdb re-called the multiplex PCR reads with MiXCR, one entry per CDR3 protein. The table lists hundreds of thousands of distinct CDR3 sequences, around 14% of them singletons. Patients showing uncontrolled infection, other autoimmune disease, pregnancy or lactation were ineligible. The study based diagnoses on clinical symptoms, serum thyroxine and TRAb, thyroid ultrasound and orbital computed tomography.

The genes are TRBV6-4 and TRBJ2-7; 8 nucleotides align to TRBD2. This clonotype was sampled from a woman between 18 and 30 years old with Graves' hyperthyroidism. The sequencing input was blood. The CDR3 is CASSGTSTGEQYF. Written as DNA, the CDR3 is TGTGCCAGCAGTGGGACTAGCACCGGGGAGCAGTACTTC.